This T cell receptor beta chain derives from a study of T cell responses to AZD1222 COVID-19 vaccine. Study details: Pooling of second doses given at about 4 or about 12 weeks was done.

Assay: immunoSEQ multiplex PCR; the TCRdb copy retains only in-frame clones and omits some. The data contain approximately 150,000 clones, about 90% of them singletons. The CDR3 is 12 residues long. Deletions cut 8 bases from V and 1 base from J, with 7 bases between. This clonotype was sampled from an adult in good health. This sample comprised peripheral blood, obtained on day 0 of AZD1222 vaccination. The genes are TRBV12-3 or TRBV12-4 and TRBJ2-3; D is unresolved. This CDR3 is CASGFGTDTQYF. CDR3 nucleotides: TGTGCCAGCGGATTTGGCACAGATACGCAGTATTTT.